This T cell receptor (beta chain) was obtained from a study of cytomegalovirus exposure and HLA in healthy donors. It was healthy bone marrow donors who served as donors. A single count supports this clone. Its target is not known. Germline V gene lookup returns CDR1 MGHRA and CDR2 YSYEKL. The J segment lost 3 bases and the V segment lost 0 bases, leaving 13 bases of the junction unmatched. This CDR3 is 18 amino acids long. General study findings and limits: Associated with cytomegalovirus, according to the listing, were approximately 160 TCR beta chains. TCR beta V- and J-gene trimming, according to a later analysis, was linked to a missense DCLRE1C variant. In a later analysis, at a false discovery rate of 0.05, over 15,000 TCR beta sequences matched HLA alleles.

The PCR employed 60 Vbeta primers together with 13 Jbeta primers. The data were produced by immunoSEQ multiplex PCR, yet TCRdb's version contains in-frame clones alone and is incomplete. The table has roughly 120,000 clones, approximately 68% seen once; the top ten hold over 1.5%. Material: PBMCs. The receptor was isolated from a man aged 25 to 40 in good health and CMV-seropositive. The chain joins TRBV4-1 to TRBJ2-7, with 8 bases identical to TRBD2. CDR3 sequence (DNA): TGCGCCAGCAGCCAAGATCGCTCCCAAAGCGGGAGCAGCTACGAGCAGTACTTC. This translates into CASSQDRSQSGSSYEQYF.